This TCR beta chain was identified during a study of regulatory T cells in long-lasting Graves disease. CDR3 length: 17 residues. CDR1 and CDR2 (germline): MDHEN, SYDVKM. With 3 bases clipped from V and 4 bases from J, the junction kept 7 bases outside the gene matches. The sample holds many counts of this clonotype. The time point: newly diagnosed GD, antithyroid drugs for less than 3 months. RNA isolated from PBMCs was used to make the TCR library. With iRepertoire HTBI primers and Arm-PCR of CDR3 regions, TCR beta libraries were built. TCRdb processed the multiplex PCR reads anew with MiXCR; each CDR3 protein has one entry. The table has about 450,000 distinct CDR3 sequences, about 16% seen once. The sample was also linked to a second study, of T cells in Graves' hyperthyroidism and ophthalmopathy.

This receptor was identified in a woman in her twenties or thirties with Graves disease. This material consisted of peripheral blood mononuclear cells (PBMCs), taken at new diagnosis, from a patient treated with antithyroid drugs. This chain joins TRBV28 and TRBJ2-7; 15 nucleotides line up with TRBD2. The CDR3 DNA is TGTGCCAGCAGTTTGGGGGGACTAGCGGGAGGCAGGTACGAGCAGTACTTC. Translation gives CASSLGGLAGGRYEQYF.